This entry lists 13 T cell receptor beta chains sequenced from one sample in a study of untreated major depressive disorder. The assay was immunoSEQ multiplex PCR, and TCRdb's table has in-frame clones only and misses some. Altogether 20,000 to 25,000 clones are present, around 87% being singletons, with the ten largest covering 5.1%. Sequencing input: CD4+ T cells from PBMCs. Receptors were obtained from a woman aged 25 to 45 in good health.

This chain uses TRBV7-2 with TRBJ2-7; a weak D match, TRBD2 (6 bases). V lost 0 bases and J 5 bases, leaving 14 bases between the germline ends. The CDR3 loop spans 15 amino acids. Germline lookup yields CDR1 SGHTA and CDR2 FQGNSA. CDR3 sequence reads: CASSLAGRDSNEQYF. For the CDR3, the DNA is TGTGCCAGCAGCTTAGCAGGCCGGGACTCAAACGAGCAGTACTTC.

The gene calls are TRBV7-2 and TRBJ1-1, with D perhaps matching TRBD1 (6 bases). The CDR3 is 12 amino acids. Per germline, CDR1 SGHTA and CDR2 FQGNSA. Trimming removed 5 bases from V and 7 bases from J, with 11 bases in between. CDR3 DNA sequence: TGTGCCAGCAGCGTGAGGGGGTTTGAAGCTTTCTTT. Amino acid sequence: CASSVRGFEAFF. The variable domain in full, with the rest retrieved from reference TRBV7-2 and TRBJ1-1, is GAGVSQSPSNKVTEKGKDVELRCDPISGHTALYWYRQSLGQGLEFLIYFQGNSAPDKSGLPSDRFSAERTGGSVSTLTIQRTQQEDSAVYLCASSVRGFEAFFGQGTRLTVV.

The chain carries TRBV6-5 and TRBJ2-7, with D perhaps matching TRBD1 (5 bases). This CDR3 contains 14 residues. With 0 bases removed from V and 4 bases from J, the gap between germline ends came to 10 bases. Germline V gene sequence: CDR1 MNHEY, CDR2 SVGAGI. For the CDR3, the DNA is TGTGCCAGCAGTTACTCGTTCAGGGAATACGAGCAGTACTTC. Protein sequence: CASSYSFREYEQYF.

V usage is TRBV10-3 and J usage is TRBJ1-2; D call uncertain. V was clipped by 1 base and J by 2 bases, with 11 bases between them. CDR1 and CDR2 from the germline V gene are ENHRY and SYGVKD. This CDR3 contains 15 residues. The CDR3 region has the DNA TGTGCCATCAGTGAGTATCCCGGAGGGAACTATGGCTACACCTTC. Its protein is CAISEYPGGNYGYTF.

The chain recombines TRBV18 with TRBJ2-7; 10 bases are a match to TRBD2. CDR1 is KGHSH, CDR2 LQKENI, per germline. The V gene end was trimmed by 1 base and the J gene end by 3 bases; junction bases not matched to a gene: 6. The CDR3 contains 16 residues. CDR3 sequence reads: CASSPLSGGRYYEQYF. CDR3 DNA sequence: TGTGCCAGCTCACCACTTAGCGGGGGGCGCTACTACGAGCAGTACTTC. Full variable domain (rest looked up from reference TRBV18 and TRBJ2-7): NAGVMQNPRHLVRRRGQEARLRCSPMKGHSHVYWYRQLPEEGLKFMVYLQKENIIDESGMPKERFSAEFPKEGPSILRIQQVVRGDSAAYFCASSPLSGGRYYEQYFGPGTRLTVT.

The J gene is TRBJ2-3, the V gene TRBV7-2; the D is unclear. Germline assignment: CDR1 SGHTA and CDR2 FQGNSA. The V and J ends lost 1 base and 2 bases respectively, with 7 bases between them. The CDR3 is 14 amino acids. CDR3 nucleotide sequence: TGTGCCAGCAGCTTAGTGGATTACACAGATACGCAGTATTTT. Its protein product is CASSLVDYTDTQYF.

This sequence joins TRBV25-1 and TRBJ2-2, with 7 bases matching TRBD1. V was pared by 5 bases and J by 3 bases, with 9 bases of the junction left unmatched. From germline, CDR1 is MGHDK and CDR2 SYGVNS. The CDR3 covers 16 residues. CDR3 DNA sequence: TGTGCCAGCAGTTCGTGGGGGCAGGGGGACACCGGGGAGCTGTTTTTT. Translated, it gives CASSSWGQGDTGELFF.

The chain carries TRBV30 and TRBJ1-6, with 9 bases that match TRBD1. Germline assignment: CDR1 GTSNPN and CDR2 SVGIG (reference sequence). The length of the CDR3 is 14 residues. Trimming took 1 base from V and 8 from J; bases not matched to a gene: 3. The CDR3 sequence is CAWSAGQGDSPLHF. The DNA for the CDR3 is TGTGCCTGGAGTGCGGGACAGGGCGATTCACCCCTCCACTTT.

The rearrangement links TRBV2 to TRBJ2-5; TRBD2 might be the D (7 bases). The CDR3 covers 14 residues. Germline V lookup: CDR1 SNHLY, CDR2 FYNNEI. Trimming cost V 7 bases and J 1 base, with 13 bases left between them. CDR3 sequence: CASNAGALQETQYF. The CDR3 nucleotides are TGTGCCAGCAACGCGGGGGCCCTCCAAGAGACCCAGTACTTC.

The chain carries TRBV30 and TRBJ1-1, with D unresolved. Trimming left V 5 bases short and J 0 bases short, with 13 bases between. This CDR3 comprises 14 residues. Germline V gene data show CDR1 as GTSNPN and CDR2 as SVGIG (reference sequence). The CDR3 region is CAWDSWTVNTEAFF. The DNA of the CDR3 is TGTGCCTGGGATTCGTGGACGGTGAACACTGAAGCTTTCTTT.

This rearrangement joins TRBV4-1 to TRBJ2-2; D is possibly TRBD1 (6 bases). Trimming pared 4 bases from V and 4 bases from J, leaving 10 bases between. CDR3 length: 14 amino acids. Per germline, CDR1 MGHRA and CDR2 YSYEKL. DNA of the CDR3: TGCGCCAGCAGCCCGGGACATACCACCGGGGAGCTGTTTTTT. It translates to CASSPGHTTGELFF.

The V call is TRBV11-3, the J call TRBJ2-7; 11 bases align to TRBD2. This CDR3 is built from 15 residues. Germline V gives CDR1 SGHNT, CDR2 YENEEA. With 2 bases clipped from V and 2 bases from J, the junction kept 2 bases outside the gene matches. CDR3 bases: TGTGCCAGCAGCTTACTAGCGGGGGGAACCTACGAGCAGTACTTC. Translating it yields CASSLLAGGTYEQYF.

Only one count was recorded for this clone. The chain is built from TRBV20-1 and TRBJ1-5, with D tentatively TRBD1 (6 bases). Germline V lookup: CDR1 DFQATT, CDR2 SNEGSKA (reference sequence). The CDR3 is made up of 11 amino acids. V shed 1 base and J shed 11 bases, with 9 bases lying between them. This chain's CDR3 is CSARVTGTQHF. DNA of the CDR3: TGCAGTGCTAGAGTTACAGGGACCCAGCATTTT.